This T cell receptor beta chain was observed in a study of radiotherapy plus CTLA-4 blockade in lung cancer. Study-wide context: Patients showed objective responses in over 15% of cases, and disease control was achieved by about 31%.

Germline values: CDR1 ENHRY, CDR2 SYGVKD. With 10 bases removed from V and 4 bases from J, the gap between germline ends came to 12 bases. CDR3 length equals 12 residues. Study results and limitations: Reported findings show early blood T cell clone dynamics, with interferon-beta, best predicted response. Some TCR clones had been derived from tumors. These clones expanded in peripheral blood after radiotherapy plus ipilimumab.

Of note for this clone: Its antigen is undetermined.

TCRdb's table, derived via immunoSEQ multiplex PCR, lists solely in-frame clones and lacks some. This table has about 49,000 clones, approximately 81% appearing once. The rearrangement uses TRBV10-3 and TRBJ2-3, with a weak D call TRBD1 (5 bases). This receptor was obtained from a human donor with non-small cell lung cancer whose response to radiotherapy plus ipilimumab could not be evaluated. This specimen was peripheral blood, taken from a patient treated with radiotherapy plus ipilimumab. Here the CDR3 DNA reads TGTGCCAGGCGGTTAGGGGCAGATACGCAGTATTTT. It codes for CARRLGADTQYF.